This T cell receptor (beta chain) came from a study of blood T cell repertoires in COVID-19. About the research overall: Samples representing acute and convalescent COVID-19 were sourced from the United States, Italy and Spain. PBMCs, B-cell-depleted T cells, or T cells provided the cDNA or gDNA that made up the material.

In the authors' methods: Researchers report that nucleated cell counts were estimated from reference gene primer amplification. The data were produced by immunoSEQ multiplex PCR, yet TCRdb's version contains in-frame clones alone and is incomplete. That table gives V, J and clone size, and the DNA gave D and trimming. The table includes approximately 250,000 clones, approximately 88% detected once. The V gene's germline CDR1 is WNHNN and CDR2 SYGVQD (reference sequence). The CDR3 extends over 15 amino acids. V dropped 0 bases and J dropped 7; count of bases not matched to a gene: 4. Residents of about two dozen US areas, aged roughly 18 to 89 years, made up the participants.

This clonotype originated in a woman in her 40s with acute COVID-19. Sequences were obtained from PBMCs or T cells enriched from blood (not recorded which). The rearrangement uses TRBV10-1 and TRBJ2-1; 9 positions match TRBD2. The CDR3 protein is CASSESSGSRNEQFF. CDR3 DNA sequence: TGCGCCAGCAGTGAGTCTAGCGGGAGTAGGAATGAGCAGTTCTTC.